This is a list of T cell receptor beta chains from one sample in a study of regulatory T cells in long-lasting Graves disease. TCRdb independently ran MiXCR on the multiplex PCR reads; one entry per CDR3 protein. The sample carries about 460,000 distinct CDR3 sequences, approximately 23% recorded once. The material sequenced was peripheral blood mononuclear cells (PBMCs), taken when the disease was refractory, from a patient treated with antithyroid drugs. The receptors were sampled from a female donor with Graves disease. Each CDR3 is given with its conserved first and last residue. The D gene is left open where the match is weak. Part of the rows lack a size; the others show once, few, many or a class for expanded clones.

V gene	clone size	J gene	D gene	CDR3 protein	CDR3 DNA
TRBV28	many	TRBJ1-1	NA	CASGGRVAFF	TGTGCCAGCGGTGGACGAGTAGCTTTCTTT
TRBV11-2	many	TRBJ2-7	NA	CASSLVGGAFYEQYF	TGTGCCAGCAGCTTAGTAGGGGGGGCGTTCTACGAGCAGTACTTC
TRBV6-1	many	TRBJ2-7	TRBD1	CATERQGMYGEQYF	TGTGCCACCGAGAGACAGGGGATGTACGGCGAGCAGTACTTC
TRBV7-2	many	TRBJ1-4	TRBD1	CASSSGTGEEKLFF	TGTGCCAGCAGTTCCGGGACAGGAGAAGAAAAACTGTTTTTT
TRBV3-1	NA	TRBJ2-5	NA	CASSQGRYQETQYF	TGTGCCAGCAGCCAAGGTCGGTATCAAGAGACCCAGTACTTC
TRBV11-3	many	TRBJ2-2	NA	CASSLDLGQATGELFF	TGTGCCAGCAGCTTAGATCTAGGGCAGGCCACCGGGGAGCTGTTTTTT
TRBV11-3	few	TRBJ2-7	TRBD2	CASSKVRLAGPYEQYF	TGTGCCAGCAGCAAAGTTCGTTTAGCGGGACCCTACGAGCAGTACTTC
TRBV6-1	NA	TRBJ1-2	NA	CASRWWYGYTF	TGTGCCAGCAGGTGGTGGTATGGCTACACCTTC
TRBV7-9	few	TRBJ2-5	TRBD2	CASERGKETQYF	TGTGCCAGCGAGCGGGGCAAAGAGACCCAGTACTTC
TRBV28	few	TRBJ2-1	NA	CASSRRYNEQFF	TGTGCCAGCAGTCGGCGGTACAATGAGCAGTTCTTC
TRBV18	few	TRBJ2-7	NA	CASSLEAGATYEQYF	TGTGCCAGCTCTCTCGAGGCCGGGGCTACCTACGAGCAGTACTTC
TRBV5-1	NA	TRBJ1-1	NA	CASNAGTEAFF	TGCGCCAGCAATGCGGGGACTGAAGCTTTCTTT
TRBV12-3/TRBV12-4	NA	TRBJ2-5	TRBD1	CASRDDRGSQYF	TGTGCCAGCAGAGACGACAGGGGATCCCAGTACTTC
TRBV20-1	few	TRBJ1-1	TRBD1	CSAETGQGNTEAFF	TGCAGTGCCGAGACGGGACAGGGGAACACTGAAGCTTTCTTT
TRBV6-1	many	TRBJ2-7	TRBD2	CAVASGSRGYEQYF	TGTGCCGTCGCTAGCGGGAGTAGGGGCTACGAGCAGTACTTC
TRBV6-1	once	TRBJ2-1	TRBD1	CASRRRQGSSYNEQFF	TGTGCCAGCAGGCGACGACAGGGTAGCTCCTACAATGAGCAGTTCTTC
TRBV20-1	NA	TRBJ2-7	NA	CSARGTGTSYEQYF	TGCAGTGCTAGAGGGACGGGGACTTCCTACGAGCAGTACTTC
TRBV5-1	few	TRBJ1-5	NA	CASSVRGGNQPQHF	TGCGCCAGCAGCGTTAGAGGGGGCAATCAGCCCCAGCATTTT
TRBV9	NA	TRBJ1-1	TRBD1	CASSGQGGGTEAFF	TGTGCCAGCAGCGGACAGGGAGGTGGCACTGAAGCTTTCTTT
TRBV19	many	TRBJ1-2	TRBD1	CASSSPTGYYGYTF	TGTGCCAGTAGTTCCCCGACAGGGTACTATGGCTACACCTTC
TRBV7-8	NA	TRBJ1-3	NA	CASSLQGGLNTIYF	TGTGCCAGCAGCTTACAGGGAGGCCTAAACACCATATATTTT
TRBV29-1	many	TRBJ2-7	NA	CSVTPLRDDEQYF	TGCAGCGTCACCCCCTTGAGGGACGACGAGCAGTACTTC
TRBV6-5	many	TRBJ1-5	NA	CASSYSMDQPQHF	TGTGCCAGCAGCTACTCTATGGATCAGCCCCAGCATTTT
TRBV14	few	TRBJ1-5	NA	CASSQGFEQPQHF	TGTGCCAGCAGCCAAGGGTTTGAGCAGCCCCAGCATTTT
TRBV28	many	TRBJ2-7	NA	CASSNGGLEREQYF	TGTGCCAGCAGTAATGGAGGGTTGGAGCGCGAGCAGTACTTC
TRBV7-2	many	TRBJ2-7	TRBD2	CASSLAGGEPYEQYF	TGTGCCAGCAGCTTAGCGGGGGGGGAGCCCTACGAGCAGTACTTC
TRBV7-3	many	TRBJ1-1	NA	CASSLAHENTEAFF	TGTGCCAGCAGCTTAGCACACGAGAACACTGAAGCTTTCTTT
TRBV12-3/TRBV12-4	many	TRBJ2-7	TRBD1	CASAQGAYEQYF	TGTGCCAGCGCCCAGGGGGCCTACGAGCAGTACTTC
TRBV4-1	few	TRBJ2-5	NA	CASSQGYGFQETQYF	TGCGCCAGCAGCCAAGGTTACGGATTCCAAGAGACCCAGTACTTC
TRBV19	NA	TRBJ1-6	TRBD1	CASSTGQEYSPLHF	TGTGCCAGTAGTACTGGACAGGAGTATTCACCCCTCCACTTT
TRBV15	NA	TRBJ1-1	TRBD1	CATSRIGGSAFF	TGTGCCACCAGCAGAATAGGGGGCTCGGCTTTCTTT
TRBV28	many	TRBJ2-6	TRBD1	CASHSQGARGANVLTF	TGTGCCAGCCACAGTCAGGGGGCGCGAGGGGCCAACGTCCTGACTTTC
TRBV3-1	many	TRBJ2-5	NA	CASSRYRNGETQYF	TGTGCCAGCAGCCGATATCGGAATGGCGAGACCCAGTACTTC
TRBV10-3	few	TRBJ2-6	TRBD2	CAISVRGAGANVLTF	TGTGCCATCAGTGTTCGGGGGGCTGGGGCCAACGTCCTGACTTTC
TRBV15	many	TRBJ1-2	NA	CATSRASPAGGYTF	TGTGCCACCAGCAGAGCTTCTCCGGCGGGTGGCTACACCTTC
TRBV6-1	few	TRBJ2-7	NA	CASGGAREQYF	TGTGCCAGCGGGGGGGCCCGGGAGCAGTACTTC
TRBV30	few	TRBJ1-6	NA	CAWSAPYSPLHF	TGTGCCTGGAGTGCTCCATATTCACCCCTCCACTTT
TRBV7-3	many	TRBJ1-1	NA	CASSSGAMNTEAFF	TGTGCCAGCAGCTCGGGGGCCATGAACACTGAAGCTTTCTTT
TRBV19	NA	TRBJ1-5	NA	CASRLLGNSNQPQHF	TGTGCCAGTCGTTTGCTCGGGAACTCAAATCAGCCCCAGCATTTT
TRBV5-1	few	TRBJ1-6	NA	CASSYRAENSPLHF	TGCGCCAGCAGCTACCGGGCAGAAAATTCACCCCTCCACTTT
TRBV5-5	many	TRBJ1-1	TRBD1	CASSIRDRLNANTEAFF	TGTGCCAGCAGCATCCGGGACAGGCTCAACGCGAACACTGAAGCTTTCTTT
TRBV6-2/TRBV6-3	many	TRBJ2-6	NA	CASSYLSGGGANVLTF	TGTGCCAGCAGTTACTTATCCGGTGGAGGGGCCAACGTCCTGACTTTC
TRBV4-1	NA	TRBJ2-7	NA	CASSQEPQLYEQYF	TGCGCCAGCAGCCAGGAACCCCAATTATACGAGCAGTACTTC
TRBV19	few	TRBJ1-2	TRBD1	CASSTGGAEGYTF	TGTGCCAGTAGCACAGGGGGCGCAGAGGGCTACACCTTC
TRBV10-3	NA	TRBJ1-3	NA	CAISGLGFSGNTIYF	TGTGCCATCAGTGGGCTGGGTTTCTCTGGAAACACCATATATTTT
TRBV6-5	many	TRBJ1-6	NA	CASSYSHSPLHF	TGTGCCAGCAGTTACTCCCATTCACCCCTCCACTTT
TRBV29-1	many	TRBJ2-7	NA	CSVAPGHLYEQYF	TGCAGCGTTGCCCCGGGACACCTCTACGAGCAGTACTTC
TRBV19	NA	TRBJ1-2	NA	CATSWGKVGGYTF	TGTGCCACCTCGTGGGGGAAGGTGGGTGGCTACACCTTC
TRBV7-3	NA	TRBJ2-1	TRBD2	CASSRGLAGDHEQFF	TGTGCCAGCAGCCGAGGACTAGCGGGAGACCATGAGCAGTTCTTC